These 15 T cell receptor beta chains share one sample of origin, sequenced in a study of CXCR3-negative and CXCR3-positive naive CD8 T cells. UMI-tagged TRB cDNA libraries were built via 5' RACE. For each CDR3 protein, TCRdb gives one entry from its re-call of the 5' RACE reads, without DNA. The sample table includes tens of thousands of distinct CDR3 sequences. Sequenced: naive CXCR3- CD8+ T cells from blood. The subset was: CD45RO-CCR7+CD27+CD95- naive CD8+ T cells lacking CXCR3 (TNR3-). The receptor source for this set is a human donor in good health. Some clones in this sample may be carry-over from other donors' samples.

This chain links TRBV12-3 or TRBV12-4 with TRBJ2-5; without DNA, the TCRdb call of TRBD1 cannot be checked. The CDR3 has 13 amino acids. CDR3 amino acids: CASSDRVQETQYF.

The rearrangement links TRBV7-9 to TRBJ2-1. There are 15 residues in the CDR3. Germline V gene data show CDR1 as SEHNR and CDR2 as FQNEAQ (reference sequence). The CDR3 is CASSFYPSTYNEQFF.

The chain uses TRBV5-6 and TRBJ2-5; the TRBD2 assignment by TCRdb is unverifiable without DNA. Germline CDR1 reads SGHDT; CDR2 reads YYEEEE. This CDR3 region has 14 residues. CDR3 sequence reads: CASRILAGVETQYF.

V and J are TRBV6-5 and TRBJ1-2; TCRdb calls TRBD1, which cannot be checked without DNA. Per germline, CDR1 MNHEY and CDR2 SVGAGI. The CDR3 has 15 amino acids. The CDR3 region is CASSYSQGAIPGYTF.

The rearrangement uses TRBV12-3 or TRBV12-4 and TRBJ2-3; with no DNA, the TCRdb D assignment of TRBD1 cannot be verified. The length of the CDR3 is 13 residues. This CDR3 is CASSWGAGDTQYF.

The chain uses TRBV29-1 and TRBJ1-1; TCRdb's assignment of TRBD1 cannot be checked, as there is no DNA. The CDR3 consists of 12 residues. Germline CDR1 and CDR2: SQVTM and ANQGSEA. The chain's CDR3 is CSVDQGYTEAFF. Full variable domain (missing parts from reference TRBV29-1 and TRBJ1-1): SAVISQKPSRDICQRGTSLTIQCQVDSQVTMMFWYRQQPGQSLTLIATANQGSEATYESGFVIDKFPISRPNLTFSTLTVSNMSPEDSSIYLCSVDQGYTEAFFGQGTRLTVV.

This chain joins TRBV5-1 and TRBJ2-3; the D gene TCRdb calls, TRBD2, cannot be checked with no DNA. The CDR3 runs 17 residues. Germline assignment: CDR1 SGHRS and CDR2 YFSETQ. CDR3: CASSLVVATSGTDTQYF.

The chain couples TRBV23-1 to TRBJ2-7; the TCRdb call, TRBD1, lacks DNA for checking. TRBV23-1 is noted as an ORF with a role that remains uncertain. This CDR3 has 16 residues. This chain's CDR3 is CASSPLDRGRPYEQYF.

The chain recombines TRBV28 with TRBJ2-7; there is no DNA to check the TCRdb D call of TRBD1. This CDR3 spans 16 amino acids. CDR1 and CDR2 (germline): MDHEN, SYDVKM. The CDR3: CASIRGLRAPGDEQYF.

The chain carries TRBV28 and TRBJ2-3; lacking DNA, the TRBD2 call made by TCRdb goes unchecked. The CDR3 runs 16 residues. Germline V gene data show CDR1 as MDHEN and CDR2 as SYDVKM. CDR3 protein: CASTRGASASTDTQYF.

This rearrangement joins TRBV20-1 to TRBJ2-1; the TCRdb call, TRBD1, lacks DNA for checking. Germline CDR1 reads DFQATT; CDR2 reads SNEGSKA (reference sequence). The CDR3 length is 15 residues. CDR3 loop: CSARDTSGGAHEQFF.

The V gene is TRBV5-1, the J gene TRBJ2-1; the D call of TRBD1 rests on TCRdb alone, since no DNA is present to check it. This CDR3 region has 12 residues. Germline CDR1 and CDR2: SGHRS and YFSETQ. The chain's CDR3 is CASSPGGGEQFF.

CDR3 residues: CASSLRGLDSYNEQFF. This chain connects TRBV12-3 or TRBV12-4 to TRBJ2-1. The CDR3 loop spans 16 amino acids.

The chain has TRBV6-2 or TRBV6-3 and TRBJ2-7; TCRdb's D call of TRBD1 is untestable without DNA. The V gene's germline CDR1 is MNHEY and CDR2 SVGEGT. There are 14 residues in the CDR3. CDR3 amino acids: CASSNSGTVYEQYF.

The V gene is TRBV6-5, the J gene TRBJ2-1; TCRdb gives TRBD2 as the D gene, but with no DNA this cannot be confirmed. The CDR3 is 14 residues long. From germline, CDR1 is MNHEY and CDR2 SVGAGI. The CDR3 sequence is CATNAGGPYNEQFF.